What follows are 12 T cell receptor beta chains derived from one specimen sequenced in a study of blood T cell repertoires in COVID-19. The method was immunoSEQ multiplex PCR; TCRdb's version includes in-frame clones alone and lacks a portion of them. The sample has hundreds of thousands of clones; around nine tenths are singletons. Sample: peripheral blood. Receptors were obtained from a woman aged 45-60 years with COVID-19, enrolled during active disease.

The chain carries TRBV6-5 and TRBJ1-1, with 9 bases aligning to TRBD1. Germline trimming cut 0 bases from V and 3 bases from J; bases unmatched to any gene: 2. CDR1 is MNHEY, CDR2 SVGAGI, per germline. The CDR3 is 15 amino acids. CDR3: CASSYSWTGDTEAFF. Written as DNA, the CDR3 is TGTGCCAGCAGTTACTCGTGGACAGGGGACACTGAAGCTTTCTTT.

V gene TRBV6-1 combines with J gene TRBJ1-5; TRBD1 matches at 8 bases. Germline CDR1 MNHNS, CDR2 SASEGT. The CDR3 covers 14 residues. Trimming removed 7 bases from V and 5 bases from J; junction bases left unmatched: 7. CDR3 amino acids: CASTIGQGDQPQHF. The DNA for the CDR3 is TGTGCCAGCACCATCGGACAGGGAGATCAGCCCCAGCATTTT.

The chain links TRBV2 to TRBJ1-6; 7 bases agree with TRBD1. Germline loops: CDR1 SNHLY, CDR2 FYNNEI. The CDR3 has 17 amino acids. J was trimmed by 8 bases and V by 1 base; bases with no gene match: 11. The CDR3 DNA is TGTGCCAGCAGTGAAGAAGGGGGGACAGCTAGTTATTCACCCCTCCACTTT. Its translation: CASSEEGGTASYSPLHF.

The sample holds one count of this clone. The CDR3 protein is CASSSRRDWGTQYF. The CDR3, as DNA: TGTGCCAGCAGCTCGAGACGGGACTGGGGTACACAGTATTTT. The gene calls are TRBV7-3 and TRBJ2-3; maybe TRBD2 (6 bases). Trimming took 4 bases from V and 12 from J, leaving 20 bases between them. The CDR3 runs to 14 residues. CDR1 is SGHTA, CDR2 FQGTGA, per germline.

The chain carries TRBV15 and TRBJ1-1; weak D call: TRBD1 (6 bases). The CDR3 is 13 residues long. V was pared by 3 bases and J by 5 bases, with 10 bases between. The germline V gene has CDR1 LNHNV and CDR2 YYDKDF (reference sequence). The CDR3 DNA is TGTGCCACCAGCAGCGGGACACCTACTGAAGCTTTCTTT. This codes for CATSSGTPTEAFF.

CDR3 loop: CASGLVLVAGGPADTQYF. The CDR3 DNA is TGTGCTAGTGGTTTGGTATTAGTAGCGGGGGGGCCGGCAGATACGCAGTATTTT. V gene TRBV12-5 combines with J gene TRBJ2-3, with 11 bases matching TRBD2. With 0 bases clipped from V and 4 bases from J, the junction kept 9 bases outside the gene matches. CDR3 length: 18 amino acids. The V gene's germline CDR1 is LGHNT and CDR2 FRNRAP.

The rearrangement joins TRBV27 to TRBJ1-2, with D unclear. Germline CDR1 reads MNHEY; CDR2 reads SMNVEV (reference sequence). The V end was cut by 6 bases, the J end by 4 bases, with 6 bases between. The CDR3 runs to 11 residues. The CDR3 region has the DNA TGTGCCAGCAGCGGTGGCTATGGCTACACCTTC. This codes for CASSGGYGYTF.

The rearrangement joins TRBV4-1 to TRBJ2-7, with 10 bases identical to TRBD1. The CDR3 length is 16 residues. The V segment lost 1 base and the J segment 3 bases; nucleotides outside the gene matches: 6. Germline loops: CDR1 MGHRA, CDR2 YSYEKL. The CDR3 coding sequence is TGCGCCAGCAGCCAAGGAGACAGGGGGCCTAACTACGAGCAGTACTTC. As protein: CASSQGDRGPNYEQYF.

A word on this clone: The identical CDR3 is also encoded by other nucleotide sequences in the sample. The V and J genes are TRBV30 and TRBJ1-5; 7 bases are shared with TRBD1. Germline CDR1 is GTSNPN and CDR2 is SVGIG (reference sequence). This CDR3 is built from 12 residues. Unmatched junction bases numbered 0, after V lost 5 bases and J lost 2 bases. CDR3 residues: CAWDRGNQPQHF. In DNA form, the CDR3 reads TGTGCCTGGGACAGGGGCAATCAGCCCCAGCATTTT.

This chain links TRBV4-1 with TRBJ1-1; 9 nucleotides agree with TRBD1. J lost 5 bases, V lost 6 bases, and 7 bases had no gene match. The CDR3 spans 14 residues. Germline CDR1 is MGHRA and CDR2 is YSYEKL. CDR3 sequence reads: CASRGQGLGTEAFF. The CDR3 DNA is TGCGCCAGCAGGGGACAGGGACTGGGGACTGAAGCTTTCTTT.

V usage is TRBV9 and J usage is TRBJ1-2, with 7 bases fitting TRBD1. CDR3 length: 13 residues. With V trimmed by 5 bases and J by 4 bases, 5 bases remained unmatched. The germline V gene encodes CDR1 SGDLS and CDR2 YYNGEE. CDR3 residues: CASRESGGYGYTF. CDR3 DNA sequence: TGTGCCAGCAGAGAGTCAGGGGGCTATGGCTACACCTTC.

This chain uses TRBV6-1 with TRBJ1-1; weak D call: TRBD1 (6 bases). This CDR3 comprises 14 residues. The germline V gene has CDR1 MNHNS and CDR2 SASEGT. The germline V and J ends were trimmed by 3 bases and 5 bases, with 13 bases remaining between them. Here the CDR3 reads CASSEDSATTEAFF. The DNA of the CDR3 is TGTGCCAGCAGTGAGGACAGTGCCACTACTGAAGCTTTCTTT.